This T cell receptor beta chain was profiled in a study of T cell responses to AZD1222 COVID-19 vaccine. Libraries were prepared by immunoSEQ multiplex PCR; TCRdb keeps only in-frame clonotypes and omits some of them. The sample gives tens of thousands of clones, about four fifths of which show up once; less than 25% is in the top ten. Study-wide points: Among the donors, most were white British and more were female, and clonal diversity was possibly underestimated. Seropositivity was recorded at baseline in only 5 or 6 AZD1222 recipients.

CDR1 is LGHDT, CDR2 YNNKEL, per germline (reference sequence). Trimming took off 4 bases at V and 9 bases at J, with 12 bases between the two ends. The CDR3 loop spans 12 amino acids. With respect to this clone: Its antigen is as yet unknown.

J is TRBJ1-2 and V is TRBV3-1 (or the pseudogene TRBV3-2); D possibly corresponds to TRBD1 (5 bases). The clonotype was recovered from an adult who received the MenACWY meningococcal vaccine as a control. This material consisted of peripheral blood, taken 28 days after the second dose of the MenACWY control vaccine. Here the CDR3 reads CASSRSRDSYTF. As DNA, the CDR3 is TGTGCCAGCAGCCGCAGCAGGGATAGCTACACCTTC.